The 24 T cell receptor beta chains presented below share a single source sample, sequenced in a study of the immune and genomic landscape of osteosarcoma (dated by TCRdb to 2019 to 2021). The protocol used for the library was the immunoSEQ multiplex PCR assay. TCRdb took over this immuneACCESS table, retaining in-frame rearrangements with V and J assigned. Such tables are incomplete; in checked studies, under half of the missing clones stem from an unresolved V gene, and the remainder is unexplained. This sample comprises several hundred clones, roughly 79% of them detected only once. Roughly three fifths of the sample comes from the top ten. Sample: metastatic tumor tissue from the chest wall. This specimen's cell subset or site label, interpreted: lung metastasis of osteosarcoma. These receptors originate from a woman between 18 and 29 years old with osteosarcoma. The age is the age at diagnosis.

The chain links TRBV5-4 to TRBJ2-3; 8 bases match TRBD1. Germline values: CDR1 SGHNT, CDR2 YYREEE (reference sequence). The V gene end was trimmed by 0 bases and the J gene end by 5 bases; junction bases not matched to a gene: 5. The CDR3 consists of 15 residues. CDR3 nucleotides: TGTGCCAGCAGCTTGGCCGGCAGGGGGCGAGATACGCAGTATTTT. It specifies CASSLAGRGRDTQYF.

This clone was detected only a few times. V and J are TRBV5-1 and TRBJ1-5; D is uncertain. V was trimmed by 3 bases and J by 5 bases, leaving 15 bases between them. This CDR3 has 15 amino acids. Looked up from germline, CDR1 is SGHRS and CDR2 is YFSETQ. CDR3 coding DNA: TGCGCCAGCAGCTCGGGTCACGGGGAATATCAGCCCCAGCATTTT. Translation gives CASSSGHGEYQPQHF. The complete variable domain, with remaining parts taken from reference TRBV5-1 and TRBJ1-5, reads KAGVTQTPRYLIKTRGQQVTLSCSPISGHRSVSWYQQTPGQGLQFLFEYFSETQRNKGNFPGRFSGRQFSNSRSEMNVSTLELGDSALYLCASSSGHGEYQPQHFGDGTRLSIL.

The chain links TRBV11-2 to TRBJ2-1; D not resolved. The V gene's germline CDR1 is SGHAT and CDR2 FQNNGV. Trimming removed 0 bases at V and 6 bases at J, with 9 bases between. CDR3 size: 14 residues. The CDR3 here is CASSLDYQRNEQFF. CDR3 DNA: TGTGCCAGCAGCTTAGATTACCAGCGCAATGAGCAGTTCTTC. The variable domain in full, with the rest retrieved from reference TRBV11-2 and TRBJ2-1, is EAGVAQSPRYKIIEKRQSVAFWCNPISGHATLYWYQQILGQGPKLLIQFQNNGVVDDSQLPKDRFSAERLKGVDSTLKIQPAKLEDSAVYLCASSLDYQRNEQFFGPGTRLTVL.

This sequence joins TRBV5-1 and TRBJ2-3; 10 positions match TRBD2. J lost 3 bases, V lost 4 bases, and 5 bases had no gene match. This CDR3 is built from 15 residues. Per germline, CDR1 SGHRS and CDR2 YFSETQ. CDR3 region: CASSPPSGRTDTQYF. In nucleotides, the CDR3 is TGCGCCAGCAGCCCCCCTAGCGGGAGAACAGATACGCAGTATTTT.

V and J are TRBV11-2 and TRBJ2-1; D not resolved. Per germline, CDR1 SGHAT and CDR2 FQNNGV. The CDR3 is 12 amino acids. V lost 7 bases to trimming and J lost 5 bases, with 9 bases between them. The CDR3 region is CASTGRNNEQFF. CDR3 DNA sequence: TGTGCCAGCACGGGTCGGAACAATGAGCAGTTCTTC.

The V and J genes are TRBV7-3 and TRBJ2-1; 7 nucleotides align to TRBD1. Losses at the gene ends were 5 bases for V and 4 bases for J; bases not matched to a gene: 5. CDR1 is SGHTA, CDR2 FQGTGA, per germline. The CDR3 has 14 residues. CDR3 loop: CASSPRDSYNEQFF. CDR3 in DNA: TGTGCCAGCAGCCCCCGGGACAGTTACAATGAGCAGTTCTTC.

CDR3 loop: CASGRQVLSPLHF. CDR3 bases: TGTGCCAGCGGGAGACAGGTCTTATCACCCCTCCACTTT. The chain uses TRBV6-1 and TRBJ1-6; weak D call: TRBD1 (6 bases). CDR1 and CDR2 (germline): MNHNS, SASEGT. The CDR3 sequence is 13 residues long. Trimming removed 8 bases from V and 10 bases from J, with 15 bases in between.

This chain links TRBV7-2 with TRBJ2-7; D possibly corresponds to TRBD2 (6 bases). The CDR3 loop spans 15 amino acids. The germline CDR1 and CDR2 sequences are SGHTA and FQGNSA. Between the trimmed V and J ends, which lost 0 bases and 3 bases, there was a span of 12 bases. The CDR3 DNA is TGTGCCAGCAGCTTAGCCCGGGACTTCCTCTACGAGCAGTACTTC. Its translation is CASSLARDFLYEQYF.

The V gene is TRBV7-3, the J gene TRBJ2-7; D gene uncertain. This CDR3 is 15 amino acids long. Trimming cost V 5 bases and J 2 bases, with 16 bases left between them. The V gene's germline CDR1 is SGHTA and CDR2 FQGTGA. The CDR3 sequence is CASSPTPGSAYEQYF. The CDR3, as DNA: TGTGCCAGCAGCCCTACCCCCGGGTCCGCCTACGAGCAGTACTTC.

The chain is built from TRBV15 and TRBJ1-1, with D unresolved. The germline V gene has CDR1 LNHNV and CDR2 YYDKDF (reference sequence). The V end lost 5 bases, the J end lost 6 bases, and 22 bases lay between the germline ends. CDR3 length: 16 residues. Here the CDR3 reads CATSSYYTDASAEAFF. The CDR3 bases are TGTGCCACCAGCTCATACTACACGGACGCGAGCGCTGAAGCTTTCTTT.

This clone was observed a handful of times. The J gene is TRBJ1-1, the V gene TRBV20-1, with D unresolved. V was shortened by 3 bases and J by 0 bases, with 2 bases between the two germline ends. The germline CDR1 and CDR2 sequences are DFQATT and SNEGSKA (reference sequence). This CDR3 is built from 11 residues. This CDR3 is CSARVNTEAFF. The CDR3 DNA follows: TGCAGTGCTAGGGTGAACACTGAAGCTTTCTTT.

The CDR3 is CASRLAGTGHGYTF. DNA for the CDR3: TGTGCAAGTCGCTTAGCGGGGACAGGACATGGCTACACCTTC. This rearrangement joins TRBV12-2 to TRBJ1-2; the table's D gene call, TRBD1, was not cross checked with the DNA. TRBV12-2 is deemed a pseudogene. The CDR3 covers 14 residues.

This clone is categorized as hyperexpanded. The chain links TRBV2 to TRBJ1-5, with D unresolved. The germline gives CDR1 SNHLY, CDR2 FYNNEI. The CDR3 runs 16 residues. Trimming left V 3 bases short and J 5 bases short, with 17 bases between. The CDR3 nucleotides read TGTGCCAGCAGTGATTATCGCACCCTCGGGGATCAGCCCCAGCATTTT. Its protein is CASSDYRTLGDQPQHF. The entire variable domain, with the rest obtained from reference TRBV2 and TRBJ1-5, is as follows: EPEVTQTPSHQVTQMGQEVILRCVPISNHLYFYWYRQILGQKVEFLVSFYNNEISEKSEIFDDQFSVERPDGSNFTLKIRSTKLEDSAMYFCASSDYRTLGDQPQHFGDGTRLSIL.

V gene TRBV6-1 combines with J gene TRBJ1-3; TRBD1 matches 7 bases. This CDR3 region has 15 residues. The germline CDR1 and CDR2 sequences are MNHNS and SASEGT. V dropped 3 bases and J dropped 2; count of bases not matched to a gene: 4. In DNA form, the CDR3 reads TGTGCCAGCAGTGAGATAACAGGGGCTGGAAACACCATATATTTT. Translated, it gives CASSEITGAGNTIYF.

The rearrangement links TRBV6-4 to TRBJ2-7; 11 bases map to TRBD1. J was trimmed by 3 bases and V by 3 bases; bases with no gene match: 1. This CDR3 comprises 14 residues. Germline CDR1 and CDR2: MRHNA and SNTAGT. In nucleotides, the CDR3 is TGTGCCAGCAGTGAGGGGACAGGGGGCTACGAGCAGTACTTC. Its protein product is CASSEGTGGYEQYF.

V is TRBV5-6 and J is TRBJ2-2; no firm D call. The germline gives CDR1 SGHDT, CDR2 YYEEEE. This CDR3 comprises 15 residues. Trimming shortened V by 0 bases and J by 5 bases, and 11 bases separated the two germline ends. The CDR3 is CASSLGLSGTGELFF. CDR3 bases: TGTGCCAGCAGCTTGGGCCTTTCGGGTACCGGGGAGCTGTTTTTT.

The J gene is TRBJ2-1, the V gene TRBV27; D might be TRBD1 or TRBD2, each matching 6 bases. Germline values: CDR1 MNHEY, CDR2 SMNVEV (reference sequence). The V and J ends lost 3 bases and 6 bases respectively, with 18 bases between them. CDR3 size: 16 residues. CDR3 DNA sequence: TGTGCCAGCAGTTTTCTAGAGGGGGGAGGTCGCAATGAGCAGTTCTTC. It yields the protein CASSFLEGGGRNEQFF.

CDR3 residues: CASSSLEGAIGSEQYF. The CDR3 nucleotides read TGTGCCAGTAGTTCCCTGGAGGGGGCTATTGGTAGCGAGCAGTACTTC. V and J are TRBV19 and TRBJ2-7; D perhaps matches TRBD1 (7 bases). The CDR3 is 16 residues long. The V and J ends lost 5 bases and 6 bases respectively, with 23 bases between them. CDR1 and CDR2 from the germline V gene are LNHDA and SQIVND (reference sequence).

This chain links TRBV30 with TRBJ2-2; 10 bases agree with TRBD2. V trimming: 8 bases; J trimming: 1 base; junction bases outside the gene matches: 4. The CDR3 sequence is 14 residues long. From germline, CDR1 is GTSNPN and CDR2 SVGIG (reference sequence). The chain's CDR3 is CAGRTSGNTGELFF. The CDR3 DNA sequence: TGTGCCGGAAGGACTAGCGGGAACACCGGGGAGCTGTTTTTT.

The chain joins TRBV7-9 to TRBJ2-1; no clear D gene. The CDR3 extends over 12 amino acids. Per the germline V gene, CDR1 is SEHNR and CDR2 is FQNEAQ (reference sequence). The V end was cut by 2 bases, the J end by 6 bases, with 5 bases between. CDR3 residues: CASSLLSNEQFF. CDR3 nucleotides: TGTGCCAGCAGCTTATTGTCCAATGAGCAGTTCTTC.

V usage is TRBV6-5 and J usage is TRBJ2-7; D might be TRBD1 (6 bases). The CDR3 is made up of 13 amino acids. Germline V gene data show CDR1 as MNHEY and CDR2 as SVGAGI. V was shortened by 6 bases and J by 1 base, with 10 bases between the two germline ends. For the CDR3, the DNA is TGTGCCAGCAGACAGGGAGAATCCTACGAGCAGTACTTC. Amino acid sequence: CASRQGESYEQYF.

This rearrangement joins TRBV28 to TRBJ2-5, with TRBD2 matching 7 bases. Germline V gene sequence: CDR1 MDHEN, CDR2 SYDVKM. The ends lost 5 bases at V and 4 bases at J; junction bases unmatched: 4. This CDR3 spans 13 amino acids. The chain's CDR3 is CASSQSGGETQYF. In nucleotides, the CDR3 is TGTGCCAGCAGTCAGTCGGGAGGAGAGACCCAGTACTTC.

The chain's CDR3 is CASSSPTGPGGYEQYF. CDR3 nucleotide sequence: TGTGCCAGCAGCTCCCCAACCGGGCCAGGGGGTTACGAGCAGTACTTC. The gene calls are TRBV7-9 and TRBJ2-7, with 7 bases matching TRBD1. CDR1 is SEHNR and CDR2 is FQNEAQ in the germline V gene (reference sequence). This CDR3 has 16 residues. Trimming at V came to 4 bases and at J to 4 bases, leaving 13 bases not matched to a gene.

This clone is classed as hyperexpanded (1% or more). The rearrangement uses TRBV9 and TRBJ2-3; D call uncertain. V lost 0 bases, J lost 0 bases, and 8 bases lay in between. This CDR3 has 15 residues. Germline V lookup: CDR1 SGDLS, CDR2 YYNGEE. The CDR3 region is CASSVAIASTDTQYF. CDR3 DNA sequence: TGTGCCAGCAGCGTAGCTATTGCTAGCACAGATACGCAGTATTTT.